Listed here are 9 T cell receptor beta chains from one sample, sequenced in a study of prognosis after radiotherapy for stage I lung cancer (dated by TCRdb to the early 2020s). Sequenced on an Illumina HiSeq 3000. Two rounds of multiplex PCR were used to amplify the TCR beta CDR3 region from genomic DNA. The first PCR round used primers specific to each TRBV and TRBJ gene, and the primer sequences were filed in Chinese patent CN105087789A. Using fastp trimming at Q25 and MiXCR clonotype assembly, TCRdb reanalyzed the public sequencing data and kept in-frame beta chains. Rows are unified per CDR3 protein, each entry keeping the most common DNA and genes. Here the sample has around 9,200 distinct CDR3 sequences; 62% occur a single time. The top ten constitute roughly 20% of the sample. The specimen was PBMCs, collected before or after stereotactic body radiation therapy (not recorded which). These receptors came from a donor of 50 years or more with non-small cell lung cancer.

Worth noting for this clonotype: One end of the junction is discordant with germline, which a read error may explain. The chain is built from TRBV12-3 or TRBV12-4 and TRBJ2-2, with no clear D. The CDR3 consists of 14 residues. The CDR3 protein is CASSLMCETGELFF. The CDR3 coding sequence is TGTGCCAGCAGTTTAATGTGTGAAACCGGTGAGCTGTTTTTT.

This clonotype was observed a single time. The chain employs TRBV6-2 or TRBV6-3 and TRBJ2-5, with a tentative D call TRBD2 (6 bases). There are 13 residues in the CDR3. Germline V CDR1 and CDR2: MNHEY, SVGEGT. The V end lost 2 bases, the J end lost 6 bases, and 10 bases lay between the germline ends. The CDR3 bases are TGTGCCAGCAGTTACGCGGGGCCGAAGACCCAGTACTTC. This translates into CASSYAGPKTQYF.

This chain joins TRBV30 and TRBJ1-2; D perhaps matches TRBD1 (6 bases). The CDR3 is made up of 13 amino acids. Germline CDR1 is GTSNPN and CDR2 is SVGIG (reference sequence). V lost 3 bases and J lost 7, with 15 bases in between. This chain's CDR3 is CAWRGGRRGGYTF. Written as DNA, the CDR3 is TGTGCCTGGAGGGGGGGGCGGAGGGGTGGCTACACCTTC.

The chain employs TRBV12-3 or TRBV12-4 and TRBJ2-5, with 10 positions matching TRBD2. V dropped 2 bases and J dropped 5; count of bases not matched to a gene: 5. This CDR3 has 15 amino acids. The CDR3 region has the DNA TGTGCCAGCAGTTTATCTTCTAGCGGGAGTGAGACCCAGTACTTC. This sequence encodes CASSLSSSGSETQYF.

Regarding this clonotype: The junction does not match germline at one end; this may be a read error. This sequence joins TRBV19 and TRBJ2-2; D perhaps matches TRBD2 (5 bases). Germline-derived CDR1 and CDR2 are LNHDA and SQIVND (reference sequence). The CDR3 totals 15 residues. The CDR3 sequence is CASSIGETNTVELFF. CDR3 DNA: TGTGCCAGTAGTATAGGGGAGACGAACACCGTGGAGCTGTTTTTT.

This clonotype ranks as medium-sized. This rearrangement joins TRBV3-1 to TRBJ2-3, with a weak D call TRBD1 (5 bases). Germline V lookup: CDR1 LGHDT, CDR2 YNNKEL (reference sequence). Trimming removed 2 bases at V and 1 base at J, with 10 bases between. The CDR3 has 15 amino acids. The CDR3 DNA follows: TGTGCCAGCAGCCAAAGGGGTGTCGGCACAGATACGCAGTATTTT. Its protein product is CASSQRGVGTDTQYF.

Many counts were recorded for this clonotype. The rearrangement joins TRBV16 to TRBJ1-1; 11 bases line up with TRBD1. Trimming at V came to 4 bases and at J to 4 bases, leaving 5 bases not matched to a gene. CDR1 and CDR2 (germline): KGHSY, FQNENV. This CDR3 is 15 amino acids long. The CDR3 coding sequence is TGTGCCAGCAGCCCTTCCGGGACAGGGGGCACTGAAGCTTTCTTT. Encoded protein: CASSPSGTGGTEAFF.

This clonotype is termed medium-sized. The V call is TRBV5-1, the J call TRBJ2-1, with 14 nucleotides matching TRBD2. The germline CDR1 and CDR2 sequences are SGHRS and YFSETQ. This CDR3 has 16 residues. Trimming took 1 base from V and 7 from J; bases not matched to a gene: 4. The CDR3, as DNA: TGCGCCAGCAGCTTGCCGGGACTAGCGGGAGCGAATGAGCAGTTCTTC. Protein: CASSLPGLAGANEQFF.

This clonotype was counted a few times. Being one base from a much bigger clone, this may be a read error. CDR3 coding DNA: TGTGCCAGCAGCCGAGGGGACAGGGAAGGGGAGGCCCAGTACTTC. Amino acid sequence: CASSRGDREGEAQYF. This chain links TRBV3-1 with TRBJ2-5, with 9 bases identical to TRBD1. V lost 4 bases to trimming and J lost 9 bases; unmatched junction nucleotides: 12. The CDR3 loop spans 15 amino acids. Per germline, CDR1 LGHDT and CDR2 YNNKEL (reference sequence).